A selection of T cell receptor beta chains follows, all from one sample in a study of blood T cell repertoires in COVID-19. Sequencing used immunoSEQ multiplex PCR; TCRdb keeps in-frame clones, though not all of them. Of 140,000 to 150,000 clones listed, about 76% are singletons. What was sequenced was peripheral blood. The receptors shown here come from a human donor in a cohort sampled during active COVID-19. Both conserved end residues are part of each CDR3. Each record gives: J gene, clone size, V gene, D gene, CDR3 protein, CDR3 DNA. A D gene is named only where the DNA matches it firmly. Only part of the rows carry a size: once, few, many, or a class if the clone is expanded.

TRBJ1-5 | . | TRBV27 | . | CASSLDRRSNQPQHF | TGTGCCAGCAGTTTAGACAGGCGGAGCAATCAGCCCCAGCATTTT
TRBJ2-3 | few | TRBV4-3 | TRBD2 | CASSQDPWGGSGVTDTQYF | TGCGCCAGCAGCCAAGATCCGTGGGGCGGGAGTGGGGTCACAGATACGCAGTATTTT
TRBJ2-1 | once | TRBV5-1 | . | CASSLRGPSSYNEQFF | TGCGCCAGCAGCTTGAGGGGCCCGAGCTCCTACAATGAGCAGTTCTTC
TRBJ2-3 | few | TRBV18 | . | CASSPPSTDTQYF | TGTGCCAGCTCACCCCCGAGCACAGATACGCAGTATTTT
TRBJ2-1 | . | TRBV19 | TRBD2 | CASSIFRTSGMGNEQFF | TGTGCCAGTAGTATATTTCGGACTAGCGGGATGGGCAATGAGCAGTTCTTC
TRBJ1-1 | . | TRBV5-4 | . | CASSLYSGGNTEAFF | TGTGCCAGCAGCTTGTACTCAGGAGGGAACACTGAAGCTTTCTTT
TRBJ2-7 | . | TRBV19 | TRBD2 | CASSRGLAGGNYEQYF | TGTGCCAGTAGCAGGGGACTAGCGGGAGGGAACTACGAGCAGTACTTC
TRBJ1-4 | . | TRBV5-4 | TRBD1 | CASSMGQRNEKLFF | TGTGCCAGCAGCATGGGACAGCGTAATGAAAAACTGTTTTTT
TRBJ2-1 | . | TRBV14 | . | CASSFLFGGRSHNEQFF | TGTGCCAGCAGCTTCTTATTTGGTGGGAGATCCCACAATGAGCAGTTCTTC
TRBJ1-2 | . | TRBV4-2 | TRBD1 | CASSHTDRGFGYGYTF | TGTGCCAGCAGCCACACGGACAGGGGGTTTGGGTATGGCTACACCTTC
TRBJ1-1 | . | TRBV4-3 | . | CASSQDRGGAEAFF | TGCGCCAGCAGCCAAGACCGGGGGGGGGCTGAAGCTTTCTTT
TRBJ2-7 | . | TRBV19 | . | CASSIPTGPYEQYF | TGTGCCAGTAGTATCCCGACAGGACCCTACGAGCAGTACTTC
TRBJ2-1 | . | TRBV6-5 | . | CASSDSRASSEQFF | TGTGCCAGCAGTGACTCGAGGGCTAGCTCTGAGCAGTTCTTC
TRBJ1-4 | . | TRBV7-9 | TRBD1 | CASSLGVTGGGQNEKLFF | TGTGCCAGCAGCTTAGGGGTCACAGGGGGCGGACAGAATGAAAAACTGTTTTTT
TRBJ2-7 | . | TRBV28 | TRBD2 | CASSIRAGAHEQYF | TGTGCCAGCAGTATCAGAGCGGGGGCCCACGAGCAGTACTTC
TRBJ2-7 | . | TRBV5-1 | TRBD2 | CASSFSGSIEQYF | TGCGCCAGCAGCTTTAGCGGGAGTATCGAGCAGTACTTC
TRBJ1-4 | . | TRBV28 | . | CASSSSATNEKLFF | TGTGCCAGCAGTTCCTCTGCAACTAATGAAAAACTGTTTTTT